Detailed here is one TCR beta chain. This may be a read error: a much more frequent sequence differs by one nucleotide. These data belong to a study of T cells in Graves' hyperthyroidism and ophthalmopathy. Amplified TCR beta CDR3 regions derived from RNA transcripts. During a first-round RT-PCR of the TCR CDR3, the HTBI primer set was used. Each CDR3 protein gets one entry after TCRdb re-called the multiplex PCR reads with MiXCR. The data contain hundreds of thousands of distinct CDR3 sequences, just over 35% of them seen just once; the ten biggest clones take up 30% to 40%. This CDR3 contains 16 residues. V lost 3 bases to trimming and J lost 3 bases, with 12 bases between them. Germline CDR1 is SEHNR and CDR2 is FQNEAQ (reference sequence). Hyperthyroidism had been newly diagnosed in patients aged 18 to 65, and its duration was under 2 months.

The chain combines TRBV7-9 with TRBJ1-6; D gene uncertain. This clonotype was obtained from a woman in her thirties or forties with Graves' hyperthyroidism. Specimen: blood. The CDR3 region has the DNA TGTGCCAGCAGCTTTTCCACCGGCTACTATAATTCACCCCTCCACTTT. Translated, it gives CASSFSTGYYNSPLHF.